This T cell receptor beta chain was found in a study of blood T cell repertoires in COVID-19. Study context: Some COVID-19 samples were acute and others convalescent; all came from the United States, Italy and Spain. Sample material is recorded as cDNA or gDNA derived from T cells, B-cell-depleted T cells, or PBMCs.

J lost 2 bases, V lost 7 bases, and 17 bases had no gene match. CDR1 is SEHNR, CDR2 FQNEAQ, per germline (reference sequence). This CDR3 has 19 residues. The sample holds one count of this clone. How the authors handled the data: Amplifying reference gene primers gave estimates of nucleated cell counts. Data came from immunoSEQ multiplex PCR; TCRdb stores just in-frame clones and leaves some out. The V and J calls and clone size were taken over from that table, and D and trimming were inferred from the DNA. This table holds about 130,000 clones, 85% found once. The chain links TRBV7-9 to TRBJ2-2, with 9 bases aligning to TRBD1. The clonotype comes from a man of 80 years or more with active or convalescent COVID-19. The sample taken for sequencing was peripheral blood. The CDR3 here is CASTSTPGQGSGNTGELFF. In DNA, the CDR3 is TGTGCCAGCACCTCTACTCCGGGACAGGGAAGTGGAAACACCGGGGAGCTGTTTTTT.